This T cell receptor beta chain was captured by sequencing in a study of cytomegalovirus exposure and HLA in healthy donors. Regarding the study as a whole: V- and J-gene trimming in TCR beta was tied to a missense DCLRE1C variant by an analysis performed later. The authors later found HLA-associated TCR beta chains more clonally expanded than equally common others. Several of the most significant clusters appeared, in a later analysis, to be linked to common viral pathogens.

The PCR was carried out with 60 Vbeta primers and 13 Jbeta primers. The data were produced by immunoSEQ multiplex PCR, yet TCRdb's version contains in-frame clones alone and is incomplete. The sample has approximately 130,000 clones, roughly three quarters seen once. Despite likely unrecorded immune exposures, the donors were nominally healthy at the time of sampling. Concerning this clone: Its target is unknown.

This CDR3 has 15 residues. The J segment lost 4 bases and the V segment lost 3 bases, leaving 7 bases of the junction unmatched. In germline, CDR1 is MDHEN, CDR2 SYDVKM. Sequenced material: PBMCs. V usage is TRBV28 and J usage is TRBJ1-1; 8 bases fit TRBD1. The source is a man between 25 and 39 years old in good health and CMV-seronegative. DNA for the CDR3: TGTGCCAGCAGTTTGGGGACAGGACTAGGCACTGAAGCTTTCTTT. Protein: CASSLGTGLGTEAFF.